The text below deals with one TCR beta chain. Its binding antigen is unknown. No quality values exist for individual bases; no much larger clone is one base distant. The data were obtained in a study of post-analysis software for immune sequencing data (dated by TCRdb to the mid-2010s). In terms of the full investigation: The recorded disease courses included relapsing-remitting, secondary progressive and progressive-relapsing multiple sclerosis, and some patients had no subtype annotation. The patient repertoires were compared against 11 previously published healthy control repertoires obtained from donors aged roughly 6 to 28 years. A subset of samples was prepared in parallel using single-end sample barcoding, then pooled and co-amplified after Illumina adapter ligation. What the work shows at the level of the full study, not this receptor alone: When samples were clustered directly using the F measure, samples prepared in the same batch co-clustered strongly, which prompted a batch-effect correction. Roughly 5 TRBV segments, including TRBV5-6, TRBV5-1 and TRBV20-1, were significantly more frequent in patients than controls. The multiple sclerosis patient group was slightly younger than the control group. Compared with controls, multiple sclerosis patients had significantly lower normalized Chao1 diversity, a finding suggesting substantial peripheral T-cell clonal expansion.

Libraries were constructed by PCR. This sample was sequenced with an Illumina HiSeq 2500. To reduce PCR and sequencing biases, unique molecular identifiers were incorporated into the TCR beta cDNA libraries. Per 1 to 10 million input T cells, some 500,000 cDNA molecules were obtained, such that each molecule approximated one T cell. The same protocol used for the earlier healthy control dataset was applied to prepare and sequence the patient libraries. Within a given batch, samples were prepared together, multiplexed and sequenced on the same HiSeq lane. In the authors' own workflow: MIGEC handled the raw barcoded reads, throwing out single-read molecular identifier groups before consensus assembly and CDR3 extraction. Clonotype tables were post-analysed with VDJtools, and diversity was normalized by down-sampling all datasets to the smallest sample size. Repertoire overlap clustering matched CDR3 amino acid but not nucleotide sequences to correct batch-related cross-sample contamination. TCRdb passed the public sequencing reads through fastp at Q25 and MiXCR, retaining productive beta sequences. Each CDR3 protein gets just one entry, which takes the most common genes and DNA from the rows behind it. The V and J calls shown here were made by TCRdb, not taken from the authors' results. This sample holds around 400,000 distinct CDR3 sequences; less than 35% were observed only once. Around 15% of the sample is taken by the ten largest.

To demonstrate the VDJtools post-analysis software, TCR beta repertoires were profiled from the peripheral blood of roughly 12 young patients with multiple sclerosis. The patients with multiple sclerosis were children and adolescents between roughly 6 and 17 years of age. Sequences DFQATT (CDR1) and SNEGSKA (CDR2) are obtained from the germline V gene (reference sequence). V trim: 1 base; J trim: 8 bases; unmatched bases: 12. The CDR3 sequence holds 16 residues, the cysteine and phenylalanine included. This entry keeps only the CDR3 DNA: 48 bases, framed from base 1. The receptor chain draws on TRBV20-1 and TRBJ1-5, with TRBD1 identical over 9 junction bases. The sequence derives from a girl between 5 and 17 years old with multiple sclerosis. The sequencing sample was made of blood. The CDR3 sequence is CSARALGTGQKKPQHF. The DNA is TGCAGTGCTAGAGCTTTGGGGACAGGGCAAAAGAAGCCCCAGCATTTT.